A single TCR beta chain is shown here with its context. Its target is not known. The TCR alpha and TCR beta cDNA libraries, bearing sample barcodes and UMIs, were generated by 5'RACE using constant-segment primers. MiXCR, applied by TCRdb to the 5' RACE reads, yields one record per CDR3 protein. The sample gives about 210,000 distinct CDR3 sequences, under 12% of which show up once; approximately 3% is in the top ten. These data originate in a study of T-cell memory formation after mild COVID-19. The wider study: The two donors had largely donor-specific TCR clusters. Points from the study as a whole: Some SARS-CoV-2-responding clones were already detected in memory before infection. Clones that contracted from day 15 to 85 had balanced CD4/CD8; later expanders were CD4+ biased.

The V gene lost 5 bases and the J gene lost 6 bases, with 16 bases spanning the gap. This CDR3 is built from 15 residues. CDR1 and CDR2 from the germline V gene are SEHNR and FQNEAQ (reference sequence). V and J are TRBV7-9 and TRBJ2-2; possible D gene TRBD1, 6 bases. Sequenced material: PBMCs or a T cell subset sorted from them (not recorded which). This receptor was obtained from a man aged 18 to 29 who had mild COVID-19 (a few samples of this study predate the infection). Cell type and time point are not known. CDR3 nucleotide sequence: TGTGCCAGCAGCACAAACAGGGCGAGCGCCGGGGAGCTGTTTTTT. Its translation: CASSTNRASAGELFF.